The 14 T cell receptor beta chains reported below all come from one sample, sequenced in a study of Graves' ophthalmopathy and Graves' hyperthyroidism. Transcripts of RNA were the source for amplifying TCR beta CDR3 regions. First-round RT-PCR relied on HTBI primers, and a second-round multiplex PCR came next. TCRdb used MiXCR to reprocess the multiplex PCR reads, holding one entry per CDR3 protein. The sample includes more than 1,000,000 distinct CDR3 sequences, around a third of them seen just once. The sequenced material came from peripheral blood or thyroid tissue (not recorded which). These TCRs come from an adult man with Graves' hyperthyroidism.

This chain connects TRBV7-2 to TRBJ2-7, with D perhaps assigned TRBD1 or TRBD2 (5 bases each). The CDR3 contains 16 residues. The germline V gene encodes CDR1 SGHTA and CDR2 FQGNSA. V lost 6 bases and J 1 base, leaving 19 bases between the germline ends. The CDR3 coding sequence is TGTGCCAGCAGTTACTCGGGGCAGGTTCAGTCCTACGAGCAGTACTTC. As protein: CASSYSGQVQSYEQYF.

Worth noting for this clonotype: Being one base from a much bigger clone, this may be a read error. The CDR3 spells CASSLDRGEASQPQHF. The CDR3 DNA follows: TGTGCCAGCAGCTTAGATCGGGGTGAGGCAAGTCAGCCCCAGCATTTT. V is TRBV7-2 and J is TRBJ1-5, with D uncertain. Germline CDR1 is SGHTA and CDR2 is FQGNSA. This CDR3 comprises 16 residues. The ends were cut back, 1 base at V and 6 bases at J, with 16 bases in the middle.

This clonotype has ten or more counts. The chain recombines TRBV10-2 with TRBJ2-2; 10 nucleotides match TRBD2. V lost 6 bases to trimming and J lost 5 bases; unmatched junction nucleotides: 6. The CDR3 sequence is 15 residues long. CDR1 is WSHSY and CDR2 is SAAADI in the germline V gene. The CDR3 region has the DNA TGCGCCAGCAGGGGAGCGGGAGGGCAAACCGGGGAGCTGTTTTTT. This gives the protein CASRGAGGQTGELFF.

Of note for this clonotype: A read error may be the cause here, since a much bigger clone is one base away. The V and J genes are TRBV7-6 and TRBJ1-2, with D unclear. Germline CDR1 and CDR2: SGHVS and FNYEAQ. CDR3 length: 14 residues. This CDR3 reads CDSSLLALVNGYTF. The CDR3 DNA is TGTGACAGCAGCTTACTGGCGCTCGTAAATGGCTACACCTTC.

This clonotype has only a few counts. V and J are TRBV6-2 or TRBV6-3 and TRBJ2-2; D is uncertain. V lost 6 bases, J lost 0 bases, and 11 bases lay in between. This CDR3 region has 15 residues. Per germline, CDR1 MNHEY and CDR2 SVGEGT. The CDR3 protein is CASSVHDTNTGELFF. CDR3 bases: TGTGCCAGCAGCGTACATGATACGAACACCGGGGAGCTGTTTTTT.

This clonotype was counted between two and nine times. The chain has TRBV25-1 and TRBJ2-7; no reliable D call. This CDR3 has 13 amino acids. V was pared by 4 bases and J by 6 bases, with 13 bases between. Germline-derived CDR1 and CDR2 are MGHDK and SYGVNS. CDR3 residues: CASSGGLEFEQYF. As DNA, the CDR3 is TGTGCCAGCAGTGGTGGGTTGGAGTTCGAGCAGTACTTC.

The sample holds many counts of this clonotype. The CDR3 bases are TGTGCCAGCAGCCTACGTCAAGCTGACAGGGGGCATGGCTACACCTTC. As protein: CASSLRQADRGHGYTF. The genes are TRBV7-9 and TRBJ1-2, with 10 nucleotides matching TRBD1. CDR1 and CDR2 (germline): SEHNR, FQNEAQ (reference sequence). The CDR3 is 16 amino acids. After removal of 5 bases from V and 6 bases from J, the junction contained 12 bases not matched to a gene.

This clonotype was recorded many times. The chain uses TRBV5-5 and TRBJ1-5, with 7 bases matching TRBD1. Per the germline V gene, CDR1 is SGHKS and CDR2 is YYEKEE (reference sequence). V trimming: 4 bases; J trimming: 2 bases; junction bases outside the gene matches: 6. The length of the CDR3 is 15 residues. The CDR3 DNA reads TGTGCCAGCAGCCGAGAAGGGACAGGCAATCAGCCCCAGCATTTT. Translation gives CASSREGTGNQPQHF.

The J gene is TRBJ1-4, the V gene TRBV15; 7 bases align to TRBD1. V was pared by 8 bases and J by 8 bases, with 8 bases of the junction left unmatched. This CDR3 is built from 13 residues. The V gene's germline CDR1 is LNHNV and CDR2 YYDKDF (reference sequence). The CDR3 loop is CATRRQGIEKLFF. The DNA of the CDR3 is TGTGCCACCCGTCGACAGGGAATCGAAAAACTGTTTTTT.

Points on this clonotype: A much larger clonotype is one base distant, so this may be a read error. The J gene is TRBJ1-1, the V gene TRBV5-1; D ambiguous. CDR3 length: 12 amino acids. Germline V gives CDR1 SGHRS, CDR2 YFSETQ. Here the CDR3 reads CASLGMNTEASF. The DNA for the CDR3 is TGCGCCAGCCTGGGGATGAACACTGAAGCTTCCTTT.

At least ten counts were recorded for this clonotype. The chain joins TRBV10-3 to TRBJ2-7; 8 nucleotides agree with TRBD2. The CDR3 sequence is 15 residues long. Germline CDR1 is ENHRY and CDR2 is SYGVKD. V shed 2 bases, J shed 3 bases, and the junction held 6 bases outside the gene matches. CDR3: CAISEVSSGNYEQYF. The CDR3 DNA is TGTGCCATCAGTGAGGTTAGTAGCGGGAACTACGAGCAGTACTTC.

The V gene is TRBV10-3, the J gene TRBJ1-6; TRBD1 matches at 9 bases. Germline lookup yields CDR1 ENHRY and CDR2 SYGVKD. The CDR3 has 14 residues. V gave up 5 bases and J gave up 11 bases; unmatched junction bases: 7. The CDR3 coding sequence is TGTGCCATCAGTCTGGGACAGGGCCTTACACCCCTCCACTTT. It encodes CAISLGQGLTPLHF.

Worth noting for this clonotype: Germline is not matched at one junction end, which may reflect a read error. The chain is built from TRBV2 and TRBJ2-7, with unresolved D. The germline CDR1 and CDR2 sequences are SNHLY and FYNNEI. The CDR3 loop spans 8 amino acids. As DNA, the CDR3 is TGTGCCAGCAGTGAAGCCCTCTTC. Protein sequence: CASSEALF. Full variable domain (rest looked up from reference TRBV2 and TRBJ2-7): EPEVTQTPSHQVTQMGQEVILRCVPISNHLYFYWYRQILGQKVEFLVSFYNNEISEKSEIFDDQFSVERPDGSNFTLKIRSTKLEDSAMYFCASSEALFGPGTRLTVT.

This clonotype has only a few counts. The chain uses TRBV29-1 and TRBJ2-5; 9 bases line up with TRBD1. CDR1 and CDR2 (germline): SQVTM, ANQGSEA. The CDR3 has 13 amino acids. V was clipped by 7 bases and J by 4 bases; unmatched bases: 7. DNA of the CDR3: TGCAGCGACGCCGGGACAGGGAGAGAGACCCAGTACTTC. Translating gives CSDAGTGRETQYF.